The source of this T cell receptor beta chain is a study of cytomegalovirus exposure and HLA in healthy donors. Primers: 60 Vbeta forward and 13 Jbeta reverse. The repertoire was sequenced with immunoSEQ multiplex PCR; TCRdb's copy has only in-frame clones and lacks some. Of 130,000 to 150,000 clones in the sample, almost 80% were seen once. Trimming cost V 4 bases and J 5 bases; bases outside gene matches: 10. The CDR3 extends over 15 amino acids. Per the germline V gene, CDR1 is SGHRS and CDR2 is YFSETQ. The sequencing sample was made of PBMCs. This TCR derives from a male donor in good health and CMV-seronegative. The rearrangement uses TRBV5-1 and TRBJ2-7, with TRBD2 identical over 9 bases. CDR3 in amino acids: CASSEGLAGLDEQYF. The CDR3 DNA reads TGCGCCAGCAGCGAGGGGCTAGCGGGACTCGACGAGCAGTACTTC.